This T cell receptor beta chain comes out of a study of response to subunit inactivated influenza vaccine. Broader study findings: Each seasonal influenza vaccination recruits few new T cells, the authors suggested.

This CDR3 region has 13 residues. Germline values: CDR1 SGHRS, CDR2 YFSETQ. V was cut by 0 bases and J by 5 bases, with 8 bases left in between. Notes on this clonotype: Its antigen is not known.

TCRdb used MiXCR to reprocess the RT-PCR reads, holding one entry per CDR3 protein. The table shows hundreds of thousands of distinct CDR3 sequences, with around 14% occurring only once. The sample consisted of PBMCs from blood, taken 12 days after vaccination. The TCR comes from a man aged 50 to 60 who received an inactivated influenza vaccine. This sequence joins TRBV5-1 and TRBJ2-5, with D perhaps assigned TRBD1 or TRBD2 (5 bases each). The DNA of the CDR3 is TGCGCCAGCAGCTTGGAAGGGGACGAGACCCAGTACTTC. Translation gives CASSLEGDETQYF.